The 24 T cell receptor beta chains given below trace back to one sample, sequenced in a study of shared clonotypes between healthy human individuals. CD45RO-negative CD8 cells positively selected for CCR7 made up the naive population, which excluded terminally differentiated effector memory CD45RA+ cells. The method was immunoSEQ multiplex PCR; TCRdb's version includes in-frame clones alone and lacks a portion of them. The data contain about 2 million clones, about 95% of them seen just once; the ten biggest clones take up 0.85% to 1.2%. The sequencing input was naive CD8+ T cells sorted from blood. The receptors derive from a man between 18 and 35 years old in good health.

The chain combines TRBV7-9 with TRBJ1-1, with D possibly TRBD1 on 6 matching bases. Germline loops: CDR1 SEHNR, CDR2 FQNEAQ (reference sequence). This CDR3 region has 15 residues. V gave up 4 bases and J gave up 1 base, with 13 bases separating them. CDR3 sequence: CASSSTGIPNTEAFF. CDR3 in DNA: TGTGCCAGCAGCTCTACAGGGATACCGAACACTGAAGCTTTCTTT.

In regard to this clone: Other DNA sequences in this specimen translate into the identical CDR3. The V gene is TRBV6-6, the J gene TRBJ1-4; no firm D call. CDR1 and CDR2 from the germline V gene are MNHNY and SVGAGI (reference sequence). The CDR3 runs to 13 residues. The V gene lost 0 bases and the J gene lost 8 bases, with 7 bases spanning the gap. The CDR3 loop reads CASSYSTREKLFF. The CDR3 region has the DNA TGTGCCAGCAGTTACTCGACACGGGAAAAACTGTTTTTT.

Of note for this clone: The identical CDR3 is also encoded by other nucleotide sequences in the sample. V is TRBV4-3 and J is TRBJ2-7; 8 nucleotides match TRBD1. Germline V lookup: CDR1 LGHNA, CDR2 YSLEER. Losses at the gene ends were 0 bases for V and 3 bases for J; bases not matched to a gene: 4. The CDR3 has 15 residues. CDR3 amino acids: CASSQEQGAVYEQYF. The CDR3 DNA follows: TGCGCCAGCAGCCAAGAGCAGGGGGCCGTCTACGAGCAGTACTTC.

The chain joins TRBV28 to TRBJ2-7; a possible D gene is TRBD2 (5 bases). The CDR3 consists of 13 residues. V shed 4 bases and J shed 5 bases, with 12 bases lying between them. Looked up from germline, CDR1 is MDHEN and CDR2 is SYDVKM. This chain's CDR3 is CASSYGESDEQYF. CDR3 bases: TGTGCCAGCAGTTACGGGGAGAGCGACGAGCAGTACTTC.

About this clone: In the same sample, other DNA sequences code for this CDR3. The chain joins TRBV4-1 to TRBJ2-7, with 8 nucleotides matching TRBD1. After removal of 0 bases from V and 5 bases from J, the junction contained 6 bases not matched to a gene. CDR3 length: 15 amino acids. The germline V gene has CDR1 MGHRA and CDR2 YSYEKL. The CDR3 DNA follows: TGCGCCAGCAGCCAAGACGGGACAGGTGGAAACGAGCAGTACTTC. The encoded protein is CASSQDGTGGNEQYF.

The V call is TRBV4-1, the J call TRBJ2-2; 8 bases match TRBD1. The germline gives CDR1 MGHRA, CDR2 YSYEKL. There are 17 residues in the CDR3. The trim removed 1 base at V and 7 bases at J, leaving 11 bases unmatched. CDR3: CASSQGGQGPWGGELFF. DNA for the CDR3: TGCGCCAGCAGCCAAGGAGGACAGGGCCCTTGGGGCGGGGAGCTGTTTTTT.

Remarks on this clone: At one end, the junction sequence differs from germline, possibly due to a read error. The chain joins TRBV7-7 to TRBJ1-3, with unresolved D. Germline lookup yields CDR1 SSHAT and CDR2 FNYEAQ (reference sequence). The CDR3 has 15 amino acids. The CDR3 region is CASSKGPGVGNTIYF. The CDR3, as DNA: TGTGCTAGCAGCAAGGGCCCCGGCGTTGGGAACACCATATATTTT.

The chain has TRBV5-6 and TRBJ2-7; D tentatively reads TRBD1 or TRBD2 (6 bases each). Germline V gene data show CDR1 as SGHDT and CDR2 as YYEEEE. With 2 bases removed from V and 6 bases from J, the gap between germline ends came to 24 bases. The CDR3 runs to 17 residues. The CDR3 loop reads CASSFPSWVEGGGEQYF. DNA of the CDR3: TGTGCCAGCAGCTTTCCCAGCTGGGTAGAAGGAGGGGGCGAGCAGTACTTC.

CDR3: CAWSVRDTYEQYF. In nucleotides, the CDR3 is TGTGCCTGGAGTGTACGAGATACCTACGAGCAGTACTTC. This chain connects TRBV30 to TRBJ2-7; D is uncertain. The CDR3 is made up of 13 amino acids. V was cut by 0 bases and J by 2 bases, with 8 bases left in between. Germline V gene sequence: CDR1 GTSNPN, CDR2 SVGIG (reference sequence).

The chain is built from TRBV6-5 and TRBJ2-7, with 7 bases aligning to TRBD1. Germline V gene sequence: CDR1 MNHEY, CDR2 SVGAGI. This CDR3 is built from 13 residues. After removal of 5 bases from V and 7 bases from J, the junction contained 8 bases not matched to a gene. As DNA, the CDR3 is TGTGCCAGCAGTCTTACAGGGGCCGGAGAGCAGTACTTC. This sequence encodes CASSLTGAGEQYF.

CDR3 in DNA: TGCAGCGTGGGACAGGGCACAGATACGCAGTATTTT. Protein: CSVGQGTDTQYF. The J gene is TRBJ2-3, the V gene TRBV29-1; 8 bases map to TRBD1. Trimming removed 6 bases from V and 1 base from J; junction bases left unmatched: 0. The germline gives CDR1 SQVTM, CDR2 ANQGSEA. The CDR3 is 12 amino acids.

V is TRBV7-9 and J is TRBJ2-5; maybe TRBD1 (6 bases). Germline CDR1 reads SEHNR; CDR2 reads FQNEAQ (reference sequence). The V end was cut by 11 bases, the J end by 5 bases, with 21 bases between. The CDR3 sequence is 14 residues long. The CDR3 spells CASGDNKGLETQYF. The CDR3 DNA reads as TGTGCCTCCGGGGACAATAAAGGATTGGAGACCCAGTACTTC.

This clone was observed a single time. The rearrangement joins TRBV4-1 to TRBJ2-3; D is possibly TRBD1 (5 bases). Between the trimmed V and J ends, which lost 3 bases and 4 bases, there was a span of 11 bases. CDR3 length: 14 amino acids. CDR1 and CDR2 from the germline V gene are MGHRA and YSYEKL. This CDR3 is CASSQSPGPDTQYF. The DNA of the CDR3 is TGCGCCAGCAGCCAGAGCCCAGGGCCAGATACGCAGTATTTT.

This clone has just a few counts. The rearrangement links TRBV6-1 to TRBJ1-2; D call uncertain. CDR1 is MNHNS, CDR2 SASEGT, per germline. The CDR3 is 13 residues long. V gave up 10 bases and J gave up 3 bases, with 15 bases separating them. CDR3 bases: TGTGCCACGGTGACACAGCCCGACTATGGCTACACCTTC. Translation gives CATVTQPDYGYTF.

The chain joins TRBV19 to TRBJ2-1; 7 bases agree with TRBD2. There are 17 residues in the CDR3. J was trimmed by 7 bases and V by 0 bases; bases with no gene match: 12. Germline assignment: CDR1 LNHDA and CDR2 SQIVND (reference sequence). Written as DNA, the CDR3 is TGTGCCAGTAGTATAGATCTGACTAGCCTCGGGAGAAATGAGCAGTTCTTC. This codes for CASSIDLTSLGRNEQFF.

The chain is built from TRBV5-6 and TRBJ2-1; D not certain. The V gene's germline CDR1 is SGHDT and CDR2 YYEEEE. V was cut by 9 bases and J by 8 bases, with 15 bases left in between. The CDR3 loop spans 12 amino acids. As DNA, the CDR3 is TGTGCCACCACCGATCGCCCGGATGAGCAGTTCTTC. This sequence encodes CATTDRPDEQFF. Combining the CDR3 with reference TRBV5-6 and TRBJ2-1 gives the whole variable domain DAGVTQSPTHLIKTRGQQVTLRCSPKSGHDTVSWYQQALGQGPQFIFQYYEEEERQRGNFPDRFSGHQFPNYSSELNVNALLLGDSALYLCATTDRPDEQFFGPGTRLTVL.

The J gene is TRBJ2-1, the V gene TRBV5-1; 11 bases match TRBD2. The germline gives CDR1 SGHRS, CDR2 YFSETQ. V trimming: 5 bases; J trimming: 5 bases; junction bases outside the gene matches: 6. The CDR3 runs to 15 residues. CDR3: CASRDVGLADNEQFF. CDR3 coding DNA: TGCGCCAGCAGAGATGTGGGACTAGCGGACAATGAGCAGTTCTTC.

The chain is built from TRBV4-1 and TRBJ2-7, with TRBD1 identical over 7 bases. The CDR3 extends over 13 amino acids. J gave up 10 bases and V 5 bases, and 11 bases lay outside the gene matches. Germline V gene data show CDR1 as MGHRA and CDR2 as YSYEKL. CDR3 sequence: CASSTQTGAEQYF. CDR3 nucleotides: TGCGCCAGCAGCACTCAAACAGGGGCAGAACAGTACTTC.

Concerning this clone itself: The same CDR3 can be traced to other DNA sequences in this sample. The rearrangement joins TRBV6-5 to TRBJ1-1; D might be TRBD1 (5 bases). This CDR3 is built from 14 residues. In germline, CDR1 is MNHEY, CDR2 SVGAGI. V shed 0 bases and J shed 1 base, with 6 bases lying between them. This CDR3 is CASSYSGTNTEAFF. In DNA form, the CDR3 reads TGTGCCAGCAGTTACTCGGGGACGAACACTGAAGCTTTCTTT.

This clone was counted once. V and J are TRBV6-6 and TRBJ1-1; D not certain. V shed 7 bases and J shed 3 bases, with 15 bases lying between them. The CDR3 totals 14 residues. CDR1 MNHNY and CDR2 SVGAGI come from the germline V gene (reference sequence). The CDR3 sequence: CASTSPMEDTEAFF. The DNA of the CDR3 is TGTGCCAGCACCAGTCCTATGGAGGACACTGAAGCTTTCTTT.

This rearrangement joins TRBV7-9 to TRBJ1-4; tentatively, D is TRBD1 (5 bases). Germline CDR1 SEHNR, CDR2 FQNEAQ (reference sequence). The CDR3 totals 15 residues. Trimming took off 1 base at V and 13 bases at J, with 19 bases between the two ends. The CDR3 nucleotides are TGTGCCAGCAGCTTAGTTGGGGCGGGGCTGAATCGACTGTTTTTT. Residues: CASSLVGAGLNRLFF.

This clone appeared once. The chain carries TRBV9 and TRBJ1-2; TRBD1 aligns across 10 bases. Germline V gene data show CDR1 as SGDLS and CDR2 as YYNGEE. The CDR3 loop spans 15 amino acids. Trimming cost V 4 bases and J 3 bases; bases outside gene matches: 6. In nucleotides, the CDR3 is TGTGCCAGCAGCAACAGGACAGGGGGACACTATGGCTACACCTTC. It translates to CASSNRTGGHYGYTF.

The rearrangement links TRBV30 to TRBJ1-4; a possible D gene is TRBD1 (5 bases). V lost 8 bases and J lost 2, with 15 bases in between. Germline values: CDR1 GTSNPN, CDR2 SVGIG (reference sequence). CDR3 length equals 14 residues. The CDR3 protein is CAGDEVGTNEKLFF. The CDR3 bases are TGTGCCGGGGACGAGGTGGGGACTAATGAAAAACTGTTTTTT.

The rearrangement uses TRBV7-9 and TRBJ1-2; possibly TRBD1 for D (5 bases). The germline CDR1 and CDR2 sequences are SEHNR and FQNEAQ (reference sequence). V lost 2 bases to trimming and J lost 7 bases, with 20 bases between them. This CDR3 is built from 16 residues. The CDR3 DNA reads TGTGCCAGCAGCTTACCGCCCCAGGGTGAGGGAGGTGGCTACACCTTC. The encoded protein is CASSLPPQGEGGGYTF.